Each of the 3 T cell receptor beta chains below was sequenced from the same sample in a study of T cells expressing NK-cell markers. TCRdb reprocessed the 5' RACE reads and stores each CDR3 protein as one record, lacking DNA. This sample contains 200,000 to 300,000 distinct CDR3 sequences. The specimen was blood T cells: a sorted CD56 or NKG2C T cell subset, CD4+ or CD8+ T cells, or bulk PBMC T cells (not recorded which). The receptors originated from a woman aged 18-70 years in good health.

The chain uses TRBV5-4 and TRBJ2-3; checking the TCRdb D call of TRBD2 is not possible without DNA. CDR1 is SGHNT and CDR2 is YYREEE in the germline V gene (reference sequence). This CDR3 is built from 16 residues. The CDR3 sequence is CASSPGTRADTDTQYF.

The chain combines TRBV4-1 with TRBJ1-1. The CDR3 loop spans 16 amino acids. Germline values: CDR1 MGHRA, CDR2 YSYEKL. The CDR3 reads CASSQRQLNRDTEAFF.

The chain joins TRBV5-4 to TRBJ2-5; with no DNA, the TCRdb D assignment of TRBD2 cannot be verified. The CDR3 totals 15 residues. In germline, CDR1 is SGHNT, CDR2 YYREEE (reference sequence). CDR3 loop: CASSGGTSGRETQYF. Full variable domain (remainder filled in from reference TRBV5-4 and TRBJ2-5): ETGVTQSPTHLIKTRGQQVTLRCSSQSGHNTVSWYQQALGQGPQFIFQYYREEENGRGNFPPRFSGLQFPNYSSELNVNALELDDSALYLCASSGGTSGRETQYFGPGTRLLVL.